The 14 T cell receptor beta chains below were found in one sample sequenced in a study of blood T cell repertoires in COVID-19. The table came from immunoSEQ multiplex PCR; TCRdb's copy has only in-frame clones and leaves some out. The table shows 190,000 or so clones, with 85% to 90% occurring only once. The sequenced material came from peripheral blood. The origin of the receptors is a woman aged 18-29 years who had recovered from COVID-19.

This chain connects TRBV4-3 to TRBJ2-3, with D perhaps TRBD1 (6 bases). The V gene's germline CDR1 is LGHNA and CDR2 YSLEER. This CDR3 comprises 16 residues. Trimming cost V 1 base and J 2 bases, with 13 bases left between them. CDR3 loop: CASSQGEGQPTDTQYF. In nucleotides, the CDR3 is TGCGCCAGCAGCCAAGGCGAAGGACAGCCCACAGATACGCAGTATTTT.

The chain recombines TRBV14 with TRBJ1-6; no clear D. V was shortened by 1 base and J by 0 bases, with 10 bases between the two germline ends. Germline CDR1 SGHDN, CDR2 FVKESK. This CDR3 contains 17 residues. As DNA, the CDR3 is TGTGCCAGCAGCCAAGGGTTTCTGAGCTCCTATAATTCACCCCTCCACTTT. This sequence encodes CASSQGFLSSYNSPLHF.

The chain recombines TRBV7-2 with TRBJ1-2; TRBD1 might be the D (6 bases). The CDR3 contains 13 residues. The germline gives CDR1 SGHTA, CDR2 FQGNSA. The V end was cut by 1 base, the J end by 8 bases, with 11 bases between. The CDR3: CASSLGGHQGYTF. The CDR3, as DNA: TGTGCCAGCAGCTTAGGGGGACATCAAGGCTACACCTTC.

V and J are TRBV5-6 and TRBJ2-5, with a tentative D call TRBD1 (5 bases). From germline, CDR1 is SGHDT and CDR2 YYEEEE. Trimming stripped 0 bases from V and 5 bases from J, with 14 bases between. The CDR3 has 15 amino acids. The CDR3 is CASSLAPQGTETQYF. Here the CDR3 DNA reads TGTGCCAGCAGCTTGGCCCCCCAGGGTACGGAGACCCAGTACTTC.

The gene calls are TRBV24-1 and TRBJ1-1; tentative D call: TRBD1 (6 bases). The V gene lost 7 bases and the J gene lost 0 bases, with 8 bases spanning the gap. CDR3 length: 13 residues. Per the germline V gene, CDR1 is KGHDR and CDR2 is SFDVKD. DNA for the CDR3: TGTGCCACCAGGGACAGAGTGAACACTGAAGCTTTCTTT. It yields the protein CATRDRVNTEAFF.

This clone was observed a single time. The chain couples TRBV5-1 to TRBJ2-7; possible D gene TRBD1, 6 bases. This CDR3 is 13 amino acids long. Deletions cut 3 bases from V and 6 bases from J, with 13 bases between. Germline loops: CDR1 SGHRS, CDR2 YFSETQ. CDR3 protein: CASSSGARGEQYF. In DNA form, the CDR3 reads TGCGCCAGCAGCTCAGGGGCTCGGGGCGAGCAGTACTTC.

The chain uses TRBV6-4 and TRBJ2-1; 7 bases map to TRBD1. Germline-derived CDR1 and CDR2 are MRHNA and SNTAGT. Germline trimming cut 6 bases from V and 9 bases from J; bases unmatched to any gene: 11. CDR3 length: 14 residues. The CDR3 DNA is TGTGCCAGCAGGAGGGGGCTAGCTTCGGGTGAGCAGTTCTTC. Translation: CASRRGLASGEQFF.

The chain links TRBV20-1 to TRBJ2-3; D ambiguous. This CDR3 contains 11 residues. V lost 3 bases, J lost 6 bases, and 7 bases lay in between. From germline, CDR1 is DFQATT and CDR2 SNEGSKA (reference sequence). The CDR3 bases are TGCAGTGCTAGCCCTATGGATACGCAGTATTTT. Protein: CSASPMDTQYF.

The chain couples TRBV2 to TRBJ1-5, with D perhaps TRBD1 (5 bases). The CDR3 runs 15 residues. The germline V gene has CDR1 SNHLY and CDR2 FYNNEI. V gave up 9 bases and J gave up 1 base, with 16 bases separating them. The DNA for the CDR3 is TGTGCCAGGGGGGGGGTAACACCCAGCAATCAGCCCCAGCATTTT. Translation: CARGGVTPSNQPQHF.

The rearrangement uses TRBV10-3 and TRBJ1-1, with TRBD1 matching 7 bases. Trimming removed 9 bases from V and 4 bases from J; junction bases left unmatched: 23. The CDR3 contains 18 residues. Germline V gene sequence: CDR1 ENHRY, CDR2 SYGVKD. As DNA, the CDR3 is TGTGCCATGTCCATCCGAGGGGGCGAGGAGGTAGGGGTCACTGAAGCTTTCTTT. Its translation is CAMSIRGGEEVGVTEAFF.

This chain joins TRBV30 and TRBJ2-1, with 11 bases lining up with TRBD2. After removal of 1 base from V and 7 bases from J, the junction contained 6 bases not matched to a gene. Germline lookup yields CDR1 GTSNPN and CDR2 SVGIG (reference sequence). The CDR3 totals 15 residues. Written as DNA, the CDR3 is TGTGCCTGGAGTGGAGCTAGCGGGAGGCGTAATGAGCAGTTCTTC. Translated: CAWSGASGRRNEQFF. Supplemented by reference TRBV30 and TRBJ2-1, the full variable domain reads SQTIHQWPATLVQPVGSPLSLECTVEGTSNPNLYWYRQAAGRGLQLLFYSVGIGQISSEVPQNLSASRPQDRQFILSSKKLLLSDSGFYLCAWSGASGRRNEQFFGPGTRLTVL.

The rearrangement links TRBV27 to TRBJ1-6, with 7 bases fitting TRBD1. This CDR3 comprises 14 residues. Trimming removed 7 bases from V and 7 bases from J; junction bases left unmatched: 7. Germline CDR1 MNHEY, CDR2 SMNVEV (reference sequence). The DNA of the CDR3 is TGTGCCAGCACCCCGGGACAGATAAATTCACCCCTCCACTTT. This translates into CASTPGQINSPLHF.

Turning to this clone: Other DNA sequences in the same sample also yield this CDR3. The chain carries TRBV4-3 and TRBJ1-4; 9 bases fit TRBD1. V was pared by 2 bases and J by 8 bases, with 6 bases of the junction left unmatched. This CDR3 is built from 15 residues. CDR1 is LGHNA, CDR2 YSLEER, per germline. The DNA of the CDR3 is TGCGCCAGCAGCCAATCCGGGACAGGGAGGGAAAAACTGTTTTTT. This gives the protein CASSQSGTGREKLFF.

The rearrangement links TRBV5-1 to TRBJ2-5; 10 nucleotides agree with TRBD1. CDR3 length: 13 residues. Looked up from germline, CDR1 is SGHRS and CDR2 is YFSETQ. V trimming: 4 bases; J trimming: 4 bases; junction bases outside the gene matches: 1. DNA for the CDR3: TGCGCCAGCAGCAGACAGGGGGCAGAGACCCAGTACTTC. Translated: CASSRQGAETQYF.